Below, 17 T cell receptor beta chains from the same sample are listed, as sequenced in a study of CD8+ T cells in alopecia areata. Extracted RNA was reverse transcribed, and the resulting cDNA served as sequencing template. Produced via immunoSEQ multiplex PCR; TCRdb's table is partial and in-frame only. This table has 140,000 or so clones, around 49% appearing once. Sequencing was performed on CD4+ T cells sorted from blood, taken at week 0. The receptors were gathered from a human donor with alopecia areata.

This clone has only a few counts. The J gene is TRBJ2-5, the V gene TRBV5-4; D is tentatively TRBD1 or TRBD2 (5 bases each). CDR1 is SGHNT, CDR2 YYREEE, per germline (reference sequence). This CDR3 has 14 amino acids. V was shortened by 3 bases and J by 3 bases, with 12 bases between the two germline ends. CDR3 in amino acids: CASSYPGQKETQYF. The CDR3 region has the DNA TGTGCCAGCAGCTACCCGGGGCAAAAAGAGACCCAGTACTTC.

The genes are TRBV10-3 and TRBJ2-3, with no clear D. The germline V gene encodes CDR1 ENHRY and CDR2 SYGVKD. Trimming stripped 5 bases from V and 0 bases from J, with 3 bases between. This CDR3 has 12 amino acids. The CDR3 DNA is TGTGCCATCAGTTTGAGCACAGATACGCAGTATTTT. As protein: CAISLSTDTQYF.

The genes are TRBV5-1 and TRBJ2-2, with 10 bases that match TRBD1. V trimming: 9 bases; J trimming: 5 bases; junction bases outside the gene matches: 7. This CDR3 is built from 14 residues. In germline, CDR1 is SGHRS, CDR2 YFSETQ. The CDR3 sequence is CATQWTGGTGELFF. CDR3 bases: TGCGCCACCCAGTGGACAGGGGGGACCGGGGAGCTGTTTTTT. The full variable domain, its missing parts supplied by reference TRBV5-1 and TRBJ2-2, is KAGVTQTPRYLIKTRGQQVTLSCSPISGHRSVSWYQQTPGQGLQFLFEYFSETQRNKGNFPGRFSGRQFSNSRSEMNVSTLELGDSALYLCATQWTGGTGELFFGEGSRLTVL.

This CDR3 reads CASSQGLVQETQYF. DNA for the CDR3: TGTGCCAGCAGCCAAGGACTGGTACAAGAGACCCAGTACTTC. This rearrangement joins TRBV11-2 to TRBJ2-5; weak D call: TRBD2 (5 bases). Germline CDR1 and CDR2: SGHAT and FQNNGV. The CDR3 has 14 residues. Trimming shortened V by 5 bases and J by 2 bases, and 12 bases separated the two germline ends.

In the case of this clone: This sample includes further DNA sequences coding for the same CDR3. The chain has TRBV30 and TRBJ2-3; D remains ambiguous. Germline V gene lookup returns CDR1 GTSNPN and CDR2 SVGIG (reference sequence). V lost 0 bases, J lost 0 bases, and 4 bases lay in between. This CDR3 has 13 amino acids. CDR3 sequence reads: CAWSVRSTDTQYF. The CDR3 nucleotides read TGTGCCTGGAGTGTGAGAAGCACAGATACGCAGTATTTT.

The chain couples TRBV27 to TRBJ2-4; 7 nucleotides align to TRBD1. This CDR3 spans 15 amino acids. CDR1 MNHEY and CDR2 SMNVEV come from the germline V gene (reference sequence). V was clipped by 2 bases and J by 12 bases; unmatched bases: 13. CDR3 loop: CASSLTTDRASHQYF. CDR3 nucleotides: TGTGCCAGCAGTTTAACCACCGACAGGGCCTCGCATCAGTACTTC.

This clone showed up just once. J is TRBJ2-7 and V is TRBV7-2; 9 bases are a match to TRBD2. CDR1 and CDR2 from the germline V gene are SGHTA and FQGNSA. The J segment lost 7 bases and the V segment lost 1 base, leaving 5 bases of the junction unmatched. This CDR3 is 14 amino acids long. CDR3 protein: CASSLERLAGEQYF. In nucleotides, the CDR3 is TGTGCCAGCAGCTTAGAACGGCTAGCGGGAGAGCAGTACTTC.

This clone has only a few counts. The CDR3: CASSPGLTYEQYF. CDR3 sequence (DNA): TGTGCCAGCTCACCGGGACTGACTTACGAGCAGTACTTC. This chain links TRBV18 with TRBJ2-7; D perhaps matches TRBD2 (6 bases). Germline loops: CDR1 KGHSH, CDR2 LQKENI. This CDR3 is 13 amino acids long. V was clipped by 3 bases and J by 4 bases, with 10 bases between them.

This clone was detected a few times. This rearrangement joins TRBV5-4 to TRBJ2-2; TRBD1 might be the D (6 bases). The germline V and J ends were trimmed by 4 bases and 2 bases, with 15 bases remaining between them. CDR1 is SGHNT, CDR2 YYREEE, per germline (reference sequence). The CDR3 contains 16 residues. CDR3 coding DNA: TGTGCCAGCAGCCGGAAGGACAGAAGAAACACCGGGGAGCTGTTTTTT. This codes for CASSRKDRRNTGELFF.

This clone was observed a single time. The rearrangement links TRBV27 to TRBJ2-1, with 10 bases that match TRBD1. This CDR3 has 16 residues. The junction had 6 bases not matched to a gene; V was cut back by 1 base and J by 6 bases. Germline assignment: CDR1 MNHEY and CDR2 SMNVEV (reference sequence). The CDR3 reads CASSLYRDRGGNEQFF. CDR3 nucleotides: TGTGCCAGCAGTTTATATCGGGACAGGGGTGGCAATGAGCAGTTCTTC.

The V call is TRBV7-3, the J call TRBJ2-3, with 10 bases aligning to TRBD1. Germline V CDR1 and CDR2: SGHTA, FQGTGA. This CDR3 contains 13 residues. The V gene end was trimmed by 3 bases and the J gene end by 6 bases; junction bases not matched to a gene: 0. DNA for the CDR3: TGTGCCAGCAGCTTGGGACAGGGGGATACGCAGTATTTT. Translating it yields CASSLGQGDTQYF.

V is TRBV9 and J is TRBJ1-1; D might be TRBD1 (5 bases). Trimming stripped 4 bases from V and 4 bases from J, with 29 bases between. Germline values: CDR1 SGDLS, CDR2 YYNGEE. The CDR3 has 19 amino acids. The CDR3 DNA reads TGTGCCAGCAGCACAGACTCGGGACGGTCAGACTATTTAAGCACTGAAGCTTTCTTT. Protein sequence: CASSTDSGRSDYLSTEAFF. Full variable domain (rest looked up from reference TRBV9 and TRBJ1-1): DSGVTQTPKHLITATGQRVTLRCSPRSGDLSVYWYQQSLDQGLQFLIQYYNGEERAKGNILERFSAQQFPDLHSELNLSSLELGDSALYFCASSTDSGRSDYLSTEAFFGQGTRLTVV.

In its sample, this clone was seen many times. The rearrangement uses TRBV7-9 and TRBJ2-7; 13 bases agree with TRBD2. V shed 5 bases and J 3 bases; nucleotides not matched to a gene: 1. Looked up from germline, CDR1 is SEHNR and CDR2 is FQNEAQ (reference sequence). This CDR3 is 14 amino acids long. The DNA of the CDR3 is TGTGCCAGCAGCCGGACTAGCGGGAGCTACGAGCAGTACTTC. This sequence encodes CASSRTSGSYEQYF.

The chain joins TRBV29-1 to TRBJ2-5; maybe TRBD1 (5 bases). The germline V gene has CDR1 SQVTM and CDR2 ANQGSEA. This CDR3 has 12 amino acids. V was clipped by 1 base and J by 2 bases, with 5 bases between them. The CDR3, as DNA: TGCAGCGTTGAAGGACAGCAAGAGACCCAGTACTTC. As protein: CSVEGQQETQYF. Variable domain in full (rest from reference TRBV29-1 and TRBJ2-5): SAVISQKPSRDICQRGTSLTIQCQVDSQVTMMFWYRQQPGQSLTLIATANQGSEATYESGFVIDKFPISRPNLTFSTLTVSNMSPEDSSIYLCSVEGQQETQYFGPGTRLLVL.

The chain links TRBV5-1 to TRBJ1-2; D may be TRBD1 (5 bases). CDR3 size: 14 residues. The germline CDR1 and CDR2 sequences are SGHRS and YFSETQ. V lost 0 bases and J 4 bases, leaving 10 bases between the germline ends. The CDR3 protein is CASSLVEGLYGYTF. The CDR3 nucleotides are TGCGCCAGCAGCTTGGTCGAGGGGCTCTATGGCTACACCTTC.

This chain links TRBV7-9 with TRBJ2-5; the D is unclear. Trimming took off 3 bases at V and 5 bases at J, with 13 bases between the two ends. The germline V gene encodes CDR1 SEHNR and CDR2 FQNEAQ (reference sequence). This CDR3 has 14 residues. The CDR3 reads CASSFGFAGETQYF. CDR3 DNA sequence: TGTGCCAGCAGCTTTGGATTCGCAGGCGAGACCCAGTACTTC.

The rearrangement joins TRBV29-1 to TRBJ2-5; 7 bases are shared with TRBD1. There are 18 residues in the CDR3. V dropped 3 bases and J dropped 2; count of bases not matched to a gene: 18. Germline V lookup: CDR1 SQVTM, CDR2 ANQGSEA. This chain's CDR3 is CSVEGETGYGTEQETQYF. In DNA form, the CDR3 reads TGCAGCGTTGAGGGGGAGACAGGGTACGGGACCGAACAAGAGACCCAGTACTTC.